This T cell receptor (beta chain) is from a study of T cells in localized non-small cell lung cancer. The study, taken as a whole, reports: Because only a single region of the tumor was sequenced, heterogeneity remains possible. Of the top 100 tumor clones, median roughly 60 were in adjacent lung, approximately 28 among its top 100.

Clones were read by immunoSEQ multiplex PCR, and TCRdb kept only the in-frame ones, dropping some. This sample has tens of thousands of clones, with 84% found just once. For this clone: Its target is not known.

Germline loops: CDR1 LNHNV, CDR2 YYDKDF (reference sequence). The CDR3 has 14 residues. Germline trimming cut 4 bases from V and 5 bases from J; bases unmatched to any gene: 7. Sample: peripheral blood, taken before any cancer treatment. The sequence came from a man aged 40 to 70 with stage I lung adenocarcinoma. The V gene is TRBV15, the J gene TRBJ2-7, with 8 bases lining up with TRBD1. Here the CDR3 reads CATSIDRGVHEQYF. The CDR3 DNA reads TGTGCCACCAGCATCGACAGGGGTGTTCACGAGCAGTACTTC.